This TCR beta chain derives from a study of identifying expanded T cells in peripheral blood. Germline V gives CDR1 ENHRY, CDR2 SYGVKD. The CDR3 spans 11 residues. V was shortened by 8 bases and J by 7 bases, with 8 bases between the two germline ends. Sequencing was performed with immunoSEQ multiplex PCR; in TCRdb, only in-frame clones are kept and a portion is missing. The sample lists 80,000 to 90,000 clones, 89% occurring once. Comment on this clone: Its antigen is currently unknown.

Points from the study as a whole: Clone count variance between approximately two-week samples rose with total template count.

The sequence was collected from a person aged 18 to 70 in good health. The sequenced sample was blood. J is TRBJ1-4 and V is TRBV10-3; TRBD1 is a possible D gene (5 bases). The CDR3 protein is CAIGTFEKLFF. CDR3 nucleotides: TGTGCCATCGGGACGTTTGAAAAACTGTTTTTT.